These T cell receptor beta chains were read from a single sample in a study of blood T cell repertoires in COVID-19. This table comes from immunoSEQ multiplex PCR, and its TCRdb copy is limited to in-frame clones, with some not included. The sample carries about 480,000 clones, roughly 90% recorded once. The material sequenced was PBMCs or T cells enriched from blood (not recorded which). The receptor set was obtained from a woman in her forties who had recovered from COVID-19. Both conserved end residues are part of each CDR3. A D gene is named only where the DNA matches it firmly. Size tells how often a clone was seen (once, few, many) or the class of an expanded clone, and some rows leave it out.

>TRBD2|TRBJ2-1|-|TRBV15
TGTGCCACCAGCAGAGCGAGGGTCAGCGGGAGTTACTACAATGAGCAGTTCTTC
CATSRARVSGSYYNEQFF
>-|TRBJ2-2|-|TRBV19
TGTGCCAGTAGTATAGCACCGGCGAACACCGGGGAGCTGTTTTTT
CASSIAPANTGELFF
>TRBD2|TRBJ2-3|-|TRBV5-8
TGTGCCAGCAGCCCCGGGACTAGCGGGCTCAGCACAGATACGCAGTATTTT
CASSPGTSGLSTDTQYF
>-|TRBJ1-1|-|TRBV5-5
TGTGCCAGCAGCCCTAATAGACAGGCTCCGAACACTGAAGCTTTCTTT
CASSPNRQAPNTEAFF
>TRBD1|TRBJ1-2|-|TRBV19
TGTGCCAGTAGTATAGGGACAGGGTTGGATGGCTACACCTTC
CASSIGTGLDGYTF
>-|TRBJ1-2|-|TRBV28
TGTGCCAGCAGTTTAGCCGACAGTGCCTATGGCTACACCTTC
CASSLADSAYGYTF
>TRBD1|TRBJ1-5|-|TRBV7-6
TGTGCCAGCAGCTTAGGGGCAGGGGGCGTAAATCAGCCCCAGCATTTT
CASSLGAGGVNQPQHF
>TRBD2|TRBJ2-2|-|TRBV27
TGTGCCAGCAGTTTAAAGGCGGGAGCTACCGGGGAGCTGTTTTTT
CASSLKAGATGELFF
>-|TRBJ1-1|-|TRBV6-5
TGTGCCAGCAGTTACTCGTTAATTGCGGGTGAAGCTTTCTTT
CASSYSLIAGEAFF
>TRBD1|TRBJ2-5|-|TRBV7-6
TGTGCCAGCAGCCGCAACATAATAAGGGACAGATCGATGGGACAGACCCAGTACTTC
CASSRNIIRDRSMGQTQYF
>-|TRBJ1-1|-|TRBV10-1
TGCGCCAGCAGTGCAGGGTCCAGTGAAGCTTTCTTT
CASSAGSSEAFF
>-|TRBJ1-2|-|TRBV11-2
TGTGCCAGCAGCTGGGGGGGGACTAACTATGGCTACACCTTC
CASSWGGTNYGYTF
>-|TRBJ1-4|-|TRBV29-1
TGCAGCGTTGTAAGCCCTAATGAAAAACTGTTTTTT
CSVVSPNEKLFF
>-|TRBJ1-5|-|TRBV27
TGTGCCAGCAGTTTATCATATAGCAATCAGCCCCAGCATTTT
CASSLSYSNQPQHF
>-|TRBJ1-5|-|TRBV6-6
TGTGCCAGCAGATCCGGCGGAGGGGATCAGCCCCAGCATTTT
CASRSGGGDQPQHF
>-|TRBJ2-1|-|TRBV15
TGTGCCACCAGCAGACAGGGGAGCTCCTACAATGAGCAGTTCTTC
CATSRQGSSYNEQFF
>-|TRBJ1-1|-|TRBV27
TGTGCCAGCAGTTCACACATGGGGGGGACTGAAGCTTTCTTT
CASSSHMGGTEAFF
>-|TRBJ2-3|-|TRBV7-9
TGTGCCAGCAGCCGAGATGGCACAGATACGCAGTATTTT
CASSRDGTDTQYF
>TRBD2|TRBJ2-7|-|TRBV7-9
TGTGCCAGCAGCTTCGAGCGGGAGACCCCCTACGAGCAGTACTTC
CASSFERETPYEQYF
>TRBD2|TRBJ2-4|-|TRBV7-2
TGTGCCAGCAGATCCGGGACTAGCGGGAGGGCCTATTCAAACATTCAGTACTTC
CASRSGTSGRAYSNIQYF
>-|TRBJ1-1|-|TRBV5-4
TGTGCCAGCAGCTTGGCTACCGACACTGAAGCTTTCTTT
CASSLATDTEAFF
>-|TRBJ1-3|-|TRBV10-3
TGTGCCATCAGTGCCGTCTTAGGGGGAGGAAACACCATATATTTT
CAISAVLGGGNTIYF
>TRBD1|TRBJ1-5|-|TRBV4-1
TGCGCCAGCAGCCAGGATACAGGGGGTGGAAAGCAGCCCCAGCATTTT
CASSQDTGGGKQPQHF
>TRBD1|TRBJ1-5|-|TRBV7-9
TGTGCCAGCAGCTTGGAGGTGGGACAGGGCCCCAATCAGCCCCAGCATTTT
CASSLEVGQGPNQPQHF
>-|TRBJ2-3|-|TRBV25-1
TGTGCCAGCAGTCTTGCGGGAAAAGGTGCAGATACGCAGTATTTT
CASSLAGKGADTQYF
>-|TRBJ1-5|-|TRBV27
TGTGCCAGCAGTCCGCGCCTTGGGCAGGGGAATCAGCCCCAGCATTTT
CASSPRLGQGNQPQHF
>TRBD2|TRBJ2-1|-|TRBV5-1
TGCGCCAGCAGCTTGGGGTCTAGCGGGACCAATGAGCAGTTCTTC
CASSLGSSGTNEQFF
>TRBD1|TRBJ1-2|-|TRBV7-9
TGTGCCAGCAGCTTCGACAGGGTGTTGCGCTACACCTTC
CASSFDRVLRYTF
>-|TRBJ2-3|-|TRBV7-2
TGTGCCAGCAGCTTAGGGTTAGCTGGCCAACCGGGCACAGATACGCAGTATTTT
CASSLGLAGQPGTDTQYF
>TRBD2|TRBJ2-2|-|TRBV13
TGTGCCAGCAGCCCTACTAGCGTGACCGGGGAGCTGTTTTTT
CASSPTSVTGELFF
>-|TRBJ1-2|once|TRBV12-3/TRBV12-4
TGTGCCAGCAGTCCAAACAAGTACGGCTACACCTTC
CASSPNKYGYTF
>-|TRBJ1-5|-|TRBV5-1
TGCGCCAGCAGCTTGGATGTGGGCGTAAATCAGCCCCAGCATTTT
CASSLDVGVNQPQHF
>-|TRBJ1-1|-|TRBV19
TGTGCCAGTAGTTCCCTAATTGACACTGAAGCTTTCTTT
CASSSLIDTEAFF
>-|TRBJ1-1|-|TRBV29-1
TGCAGCGTTGAAGAACAGGTGATGAACACTGAAGCTTTCTTT
CSVEEQVMNTEAFF
>-|TRBJ2-5|-|TRBV5-4
TGTGCCAGCAGCAGGGGTCCCGAGGGGGAACAAGAGACCCAGTACTTC
CASSRGPEGEQETQYF
>TRBD1|TRBJ2-7|-|TRBV7-9
TGTGCCAGCAGCTTGGGGACAGCGCTGTACGAGCAGTACTTC
CASSLGTALYEQYF
>-|TRBJ2-6|-|TRBV27
TGTGCCAGCAGTTTAGGACAGTCTGGGGCCAACGTCCTGACTTTC
CASSLGQSGANVLTF
>TRBD2|TRBJ2-1|once|TRBV6-6
TGTGCCAGTTCTAGCGGGAGGGGGAATGAGCAGTTCTTC
CASSSGRGNEQFF
>-|TRBJ2-7|-|TRBV9
TGTGCCAGCAGCGTAGCTCCGAGTGGTGAGCAGTACTTC
CASSVAPSGEQYF
>-|TRBJ2-2|-|TRBV3-1/TRBV3-2
TGTGCCAGCAGCCGGACTCAGCACAGGGAGCTGTTTTTT
CASSRTQHRELFF
>-|TRBJ1-1|-|TRBV12-3/TRBV12-4
TGTGCCAGCGAGGGGGGGGCTTACACTGAAGCTTTCTTT
CASEGGAYTEAFF
>-|TRBJ1-6|-|TRBV19
TGTGCCAGTAGTGGAGGGGCCTATAATTCACCCCTCCACTTT
CASSGGAYNSPLHF
>TRBD2|TRBJ2-1|-|TRBV10-3
TGTGCCATCAGTGCTAGCGGGAGCCAGGAGGATGAGCAGTTCTTC
CAISASGSQEDEQFF
>-|TRBJ1-1|-|TRBV12-3/TRBV12-4
TGTGCCAGCAGTCCCGGAGAAGCTGAAGCTTTCTTT
CASSPGEAEAFF
>-|TRBJ2-5|-|TRBV9
TGTGCCAGCAGCGTAGCTCAGGGAGGAGAGACCCAGTACTTC
CASSVAQGGETQYF
>TRBD1|TRBJ2-3|-|TRBV10-1
TGCGCCACCCAAAGAGGACAGGCAGATACGCAGTATTTT
CATQRGQADTQYF
>TRBD2|TRBJ2-5|-|TRBV11-2
TGTGCCAGCAGCTTAGACCAGCGGGAATACATCCGTCAGACCCAGTACTTC
CASSLDQREYIRQTQYF
>TRBD1|TRBJ2-2|-|TRBV19
TGTGCCAGTAGTACGCAGGGGGCTCGCGGGGAGCTGTTTTTT
CASSTQGARGELFF
>TRBD1|TRBJ2-1|-|TRBV5-4
TGTGCCAGCAGCTTTACGCCGGGACAGGGGTCCTACAATGAGCAGTTCTTC
CASSFTPGQGSYNEQFF
>TRBD1|TRBJ1-2|-|TRBV4-3
TGCGCCAGCAGCCAAGCTAATACAGGGGATCCTAATGGCTACACCTTC
CASSQANTGDPNGYTF
>-|TRBJ2-1|-|TRBV4-1
TGCGCCAGCAGCCAAGCGGTTCGGGGTTACAATGAGCAGTTCTTC
CASSQAVRGYNEQFF
>-|TRBJ1-2|-|TRBV7-2
TGTGCCAGCAGCTCGGACAGAACTAACTATGGCTACACCTTC
CASSSDRTNYGYTF
>-|TRBJ2-3|-|TRBV5-1
TGCGCCAGCAGCCCAGGACTAGATACGCAGTATTTT
CASSPGLDTQYF
>-|TRBJ2-7|-|TRBV7-9
TGTGCCAGCAGCCTTGTGGACAGTTCCTACGAGCAGTACTTC
CASSLVDSSYEQYF
>TRBD1|TRBJ2-5|-|TRBV5-4
TGTGCCAGCAGCCCCGGGACAGGGAAAGAGACCCAGTACTTC
CASSPGTGKETQYF
>-|TRBJ1-2|-|TRBV7-9
TGTGCCAGCAGCCTACGACAGGCGCATTTGGGGGTTAAGGGCTACACCTTC
CASSLRQAHLGVKGYTF
>-|TRBJ2-2|-|TRBV2
TGTGCCAGCAGTGAAGCGCTCGGGGGAACGGGGGAGCTGTTTTTT
CASSEALGGTGELFF
>-|TRBJ2-7|-|TRBV11-2
TGTGCCAGCAGCTTGTCGGGAGAAGACGAGCAGTACTTC
CASSLSGEDEQYF
>-|TRBJ1-1|once|TRBV9
TGTGCCAGCAGCGTAGGGCCGGCAGCGGCTTTCTTT
CASSVGPAAAFF